Presented here are 26 T cell receptor beta chains from one specimen sequenced in a study of blood T cells in healthy people across ages. Primed by a sample-barcoded 5' primer and a J-beta primer mix, a second PCR proceeded for about 6 to 11 cycles. TCRdb re-called the 5' RACE reads with MiXCR, one entry per CDR3 protein. The data contain approximately 800,000 distinct CDR3 sequences, about 34% of them singletons. Sequencing input: blood. The source is a man between 18 and 35 years old in good health.

This clonotype showed up just a few times. The rearrangement uses TRBV6-4 and TRBJ2-1, with D possibly being TRBD1 (6 bases). Germline CDR1 and CDR2: MRHNA and SNTAGT. Trimming shortened V by 5 bases and J by 2 bases, and 13 bases separated the two germline ends. The CDR3 extends over 15 amino acids. The DNA of the CDR3 is TGTGCCAGCAGTCATAAACAGGGCCCCTACAATGAGCAGTTCTTC. Its translation: CASSHKQGPYNEQFF.

This clonotype was detected a few times. V is TRBV7-3 and J is TRBJ2-5, with 10 positions matching TRBD2. The CDR3 has 16 amino acids. Germline V gives CDR1 SGHTA, CDR2 FQGTGA. Trimming cost V 4 bases and J 11 bases; bases outside gene matches: 16. CDR3: CASSSQESGGAREQYF. CDR3 in DNA: TGTGCCAGCAGCTCCCAGGAGAGCGGGGGGGCTCGTGAGCAGTACTTC.

The sample holds many counts of this clonotype. The CDR3 DNA sequence: TGTGCCAGCAGCTTCCAACCGGGAGAAGAGACCCAGTACTTC. It translates to CASSFQPGEETQYF. This chain connects TRBV7-9 to TRBJ2-5; a weak D match, TRBD2 (6 bases). The CDR3 runs 14 residues. Trimming left V 3 bases short and J 3 bases short, with 11 bases between. The germline gives CDR1 SEHNR, CDR2 FQNEAQ (reference sequence). Full variable domain (missing parts from reference TRBV7-9 and TRBJ2-5): DTGVSQNPRHKITKRGQNVTFRCDPISEHNRLYWYRQTLGQGPEFLTYFQNEAQLEKSRLLSDRFSAERPKGSFSTLEIQRTEQGDSAMYLCASSFQPGEETQYFGPGTRLLVL.

This CDR3 reads CASSAPGEYYGYTF. CDR3 bases: TGTGCCAGCAGTGCCCCCGGGGAGTACTATGGCTACACCTTC. The rearrangement joins TRBV9 to TRBJ1-2; D gene ambiguous. This CDR3 contains 14 residues. Looked up from germline, CDR1 is SGDLS and CDR2 is YYNGEE. The V end was cut by 5 bases, the J end by 3 bases, with 14 bases between.

This clonotype occurred a few times. The rearrangement links TRBV20-1 to TRBJ2-1, with 10 positions matching TRBD1. Germline CDR1 DFQATT, CDR2 SNEGSKA (reference sequence). The CDR3 extends over 14 amino acids. Trimming cost V 7 bases and J 5 bases; bases outside gene matches: 8. The CDR3 loop is CSDVLDRGDNEQFF. CDR3 nucleotides: TGCAGTGACGTGTTGGACAGGGGGGACAATGAGCAGTTCTTC.

J is TRBJ2-2 and V is TRBV27; D possibly corresponds to TRBD2 (5 bases). The V end lost 8 bases, the J end lost 3 bases, and 16 bases lay between the germline ends. Germline lookup yields CDR1 MNHEY and CDR2 SMNVEV (reference sequence). The CDR3 length is 15 residues. The DNA of the CDR3 is TGTGCCAGCGCTAGCCCCCCCGTGGACACCGGGGAGCTGTTTTTT. Its translation: CASASPPVDTGELFF.

The chain carries TRBV7-2 and TRBJ2-7; D is possibly TRBD1 (5 bases). V lost 1 base, J lost 9 bases, and 10 bases lay in between. Germline V gene sequence: CDR1 SGHTA, CDR2 FQGNSA. This CDR3 is 12 amino acids long. CDR3 sequence: CASSLGATGQYF. The CDR3 DNA sequence: TGTGCCAGCAGCTTAGGGGCAACAGGGCAGTACTTC.

The chain uses TRBV7-2 and TRBJ2-7, with D possibly being TRBD1 (5 bases). V lost 1 base and J lost 4, with 11 bases in between. The CDR3 length is 14 residues. Germline V gene data show CDR1 as SGHTA and CDR2 as FQGNSA. CDR3: CASSLGGSRYEQYF. In DNA form, the CDR3 reads TGTGCCAGCAGCTTAGGGGGCAGCCGGTACGAGCAGTACTTC.

V gene TRBV9 combines with J gene TRBJ2-7, with D unresolved. Germline assignment: CDR1 SGDLS and CDR2 YYNGEE. Deletions cut 4 bases from V and 0 bases from J, with 17 bases between. The CDR3 spans 16 residues. The CDR3 here is CASSPSSTRSSYEQYF. The CDR3 DNA follows: TGTGCCAGCAGCCCTTCTAGTACACGATCCTCCTACGAGCAGTACTTC.

The chain couples TRBV9 to TRBJ1-1; the match to TRBD1 covers 9 bases. Germline values: CDR1 SGDLS, CDR2 YYNGEE. The CDR3 totals 16 residues. The V gene end was trimmed by 0 bases and the J gene end by 3 bases; junction bases not matched to a gene: 6. The CDR3 nucleotides are TGTGCCAGCAGCGTAGCTTGGGACAGGGTCGACACTGAAGCTTTCTTT. Its protein is CASSVAWDRVDTEAFF.

Notes on this clonotype: Relative to the germline gene, one junction end is altered; a read error may explain this. The chain links TRBV14 to TRBJ1-6; possible D gene TRBD1, 5 bases. The CDR3 has 19 residues. The germline gives CDR1 SGHDN, CDR2 FVKESK. This CDR3 is CASSQEARVRGSYNSPPHF. The DNA for the CDR3 is TGTGCCAGCAGCCAAGAGGCCAGGGTTAGAGGCTCCTATAATTCACCCCCCCACTTT.

This clonotype turned up a few times. This rearrangement joins TRBV11-1 to TRBJ2-3; 12 bases are shared with TRBD2. This CDR3 is built from 16 residues. V trimming: 3 bases; J trimming: 9 bases; junction bases outside the gene matches: 10. Germline CDR1 SGHAT, CDR2 FQDESV (reference sequence). This CDR3 reads CASSFLQLAGGWTQYF. The CDR3 DNA is TGTGCCAGCAGCTTTCTGCAGCTAGCGGGGGGGTGGACGCAGTATTTT.

This clonotype has a handful of counts. The V call is TRBV10-3, the J call TRBJ2-4; D may correspond to TRBD1 or TRBD2 (5 bases each). This CDR3 has 15 residues. Trimming stripped 6 bases from V and 3 bases from J, with 15 bases between. In germline, CDR1 is ENHRY, CDR2 SYGVKD. The CDR3 DNA is TGTGCCATCAGCGGGACGGCAGAGGGCAAAAACATTCAGTACTTC. This sequence encodes CAISGTAEGKNIQYF.

This clonotype was seen a handful of times. The rearrangement links TRBV20-1 to TRBJ2-2, with a weak D call TRBD2 (5 bases). Germline values: CDR1 DFQATT, CDR2 SNEGSKA (reference sequence). The CDR3 runs to 19 residues. Trimming shortened V by 1 base and J by 0 bases, and 21 bases separated the two germline ends. The CDR3 here is CSARGGSLVSPPNTGELFF. CDR3 bases: TGCAGTGCTAGAGGAGGGTCGTTGGTAAGCCCCCCGAACACCGGGGAGCTGTTTTTT.

This clonotype has at least ten counts. The rearrangement uses TRBV20-1 and TRBJ2-1; possibly TRBD2 for D (7 bases). This CDR3 spans 16 amino acids. CDR1 is DFQATT and CDR2 is SNEGSKA in the germline V gene (reference sequence). Deletions cut 4 bases from V and 10 bases from J, with 26 bases between. CDR3 amino acids: CSATIRAGGGPEEQFF. CDR3 coding DNA: TGCAGTGCTACTATCAGAGCTGGGGGGGGCCCCGAGGAGCAGTTCTTC.

Many counts were recorded for this clonotype. V gene TRBV18 combines with J gene TRBJ1-5, with D possibly being TRBD1 (6 bases). With 8 bases removed from V and 5 bases from J, the gap between germline ends came to 16 bases. This CDR3 spans 14 amino acids. Germline loops: CDR1 KGHSH, CDR2 LQKENI. As DNA, the CDR3 is TGTGCCAGCAGCCCGGGGGCAGGGGATCAGCCCCAGCATTTT. Its translation: CASSPGAGDQPQHF.

This clonotype was observed a single time. The chain has TRBV29-1 and TRBJ2-7; 7 nucleotides align to TRBD2. Per germline, CDR1 SQVTM and CDR2 ANQGSEA. With 7 bases clipped from V and 4 bases from J, the junction kept 7 bases outside the gene matches. CDR3 size: 12 residues. The CDR3 DNA sequence: TGCAGCGGCGGGCCTAGCGGATACGAGCAGTACTTC. It yields the protein CSGGPSGYEQYF.

This sequence joins TRBV20-1 and TRBJ2-3, with 12 bases lining up with TRBD1. The CDR3 totals 17 residues. Losses at the gene ends were 3 bases for V and 1 base for J; bases not matched to a gene: 8. Germline-derived CDR1 and CDR2 are DFQATT and SNEGSKA (reference sequence). The CDR3 DNA is TGCAGTGCTAGCTTTGTCGGGACAGGGGGCGGCACAGATACGCAGTATTTT. Amino acids: CSASFVGTGGGTDTQYF.

This sequence joins TRBV4-2 and TRBJ1-2; D possibly corresponds to TRBD1 (6 bases). Germline V gene data show CDR1 as LGHNA and CDR2 as YNFKEQ. This CDR3 has 13 residues. Trimming pared 4 bases from V and 4 bases from J, leaving 10 bases between. The CDR3: CASSRGQTYGYTF. The CDR3 nucleotides read TGTGCCAGCAGCCGAGGACAGACCTATGGCTACACCTTC.

This clonotype occurred a few times. The chain links TRBV20-1 to TRBJ2-1; D ambiguous. The germline CDR1 and CDR2 sequences are DFQATT and SNEGSKA (reference sequence). The CDR3 totals 14 residues. Deletions cut 2 bases from V and 8 bases from J, with 16 bases between. CDR3 sequence: CSARSPTRLDEQFF. Written as DNA, the CDR3 is TGCAGTGCTAGATCCCCGACGAGGCTCGATGAGCAGTTCTTC.

The chain has TRBV20-1 and TRBJ2-1; tentatively, D is TRBD2 (7 bases). With 8 bases removed from V and 6 bases from J, the gap between germline ends came to 11 bases. In germline, CDR1 is DFQATT, CDR2 SNEGSKA (reference sequence). This CDR3 is built from 11 residues. CDR3 sequence (DNA): TGCAGTCACAGGGAGGGCAATGAGCAGTTCTTC. Translation: CSHREGNEQFF.

This clonotype was counted only a few times. This sequence joins TRBV7-9 and TRBJ2-3; D remains ambiguous. The germline CDR1 and CDR2 sequences are SEHNR and FQNEAQ (reference sequence). V lost 8 bases and J 7 bases, leaving 10 bases between the germline ends. The CDR3 is 11 residues long. CDR3 protein: CASGRGNTQYF. As DNA, the CDR3 is TGTGCCAGCGGCCGTGGGAATACGCAGTATTTT.

In this sample, this clonotype turned up a few times. The V and J genes are TRBV4-2 and TRBJ2-3, with 8 bases that match TRBD1. From germline, CDR1 is LGHNA and CDR2 YNFKEQ. V trimming: 5 bases; J trimming: 5 bases; junction bases outside the gene matches: 9. CDR3 length: 15 residues. The CDR3 bases are TGTGCCAGCAGCTTCAGGGGGCCCGGAGAAGATACGCAGTATTTT. Amino acids: CASSFRGPGEDTQYF.

This clonotype showed up just a few times. The CDR3 loop reads CASSPQGAGAGDTQYF. The DNA of the CDR3 is TGCGCCAGCAGCCCCCAAGGAGCGGGGGCCGGAGATACGCAGTATTTT. The chain has TRBV5-1 and TRBJ2-3; 8 bases agree with TRBD2. With V trimmed by 4 bases and J by 5 bases, 12 bases remained unmatched. The CDR3 is made up of 16 amino acids. Germline V gives CDR1 SGHRS, CDR2 YFSETQ.

This chain uses TRBV20-1 with TRBJ2-5; D perhaps matches TRBD1 (5 bases). Germline V gene data show CDR1 as DFQATT and CDR2 as SNEGSKA (reference sequence). There are 13 residues in the CDR3. Trimming removed 6 bases at V and 11 bases at J, with 22 bases between. As DNA, the CDR3 is TGCAGTGCCCTACAGGACGTAAACAATGAGCAGTACTTC. It yields the protein CSALQDVNNEQYF.

The chain has TRBV7-3 and TRBJ2-3; D could derive from TRBD1 or TRBD2 (6 bases each). The germline gives CDR1 SGHTA, CDR2 FQGTGA. V lost 0 bases and J 6 bases, leaving 13 bases between the germline ends. CDR3 length equals 15 residues. The CDR3, as DNA: TGTGCCAGCAGCTTAACCGGGGGCCGAGGGGATACGCAGTATTTT. Its protein is CASSLTGGRGDTQYF.